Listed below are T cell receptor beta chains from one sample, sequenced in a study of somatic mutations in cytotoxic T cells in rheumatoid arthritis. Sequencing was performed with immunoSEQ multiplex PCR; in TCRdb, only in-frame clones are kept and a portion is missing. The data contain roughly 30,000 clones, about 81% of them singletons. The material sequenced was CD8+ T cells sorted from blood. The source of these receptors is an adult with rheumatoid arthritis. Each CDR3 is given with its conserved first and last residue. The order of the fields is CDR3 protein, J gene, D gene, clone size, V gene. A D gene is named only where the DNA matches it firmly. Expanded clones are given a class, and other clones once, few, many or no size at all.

CDR3aa: CASSIDRELFGYGYTF; j_gene: TRBJ1-2; d_gene: NA; abundance: NA; v_gene: TRBV19
CDR3aa: CAISEPGSNQPQHF; j_gene: TRBJ1-5; d_gene: NA; abundance: NA; v_gene: TRBV10-3
CDR3aa: CASSLVGGLAGGPADTQYF; j_gene: TRBJ2-3; d_gene: TRBD2; abundance: NA; v_gene: TRBV7-8
CDR3aa: CASSQRGIGYGYTF; j_gene: TRBJ1-2; d_gene: NA; abundance: NA; v_gene: TRBV4-1
CDR3aa: CASSPGPGGSEQYF; j_gene: TRBJ2-7; d_gene: TRBD1; abundance: NA; v_gene: TRBV5-6
CDR3aa: CASSLIPTAHEQYF; j_gene: TRBJ2-7; d_gene: NA; abundance: NA; v_gene: TRBV7-3
CDR3aa: CASSDSGTGTYEQYF; j_gene: TRBJ2-7; d_gene: TRBD1; abundance: NA; v_gene: TRBV2
CDR3aa: CASSSTWGRTNEQFF; j_gene: TRBJ2-1; d_gene: NA; abundance: NA; v_gene: TRBV5-1
CDR3aa: CASSDYTEAFF; j_gene: TRBJ1-1; d_gene: NA; abundance: NA; v_gene: TRBV5-5
CDR3aa: CASSSHGPGQGQETQYF; j_gene: TRBJ2-5; d_gene: TRBD1; abundance: NA; v_gene: TRBV2
CDR3aa: CASSPAGMEETQYF; j_gene: TRBJ2-5; d_gene: NA; abundance: NA; v_gene: TRBV9
CDR3aa: CASSVGLAGQEGNEQFF; j_gene: TRBJ2-1; d_gene: TRBD2; abundance: NA; v_gene: TRBV9
CDR3aa: CASSQEYEITEAFF; j_gene: TRBJ1-1; d_gene: NA; abundance: few; v_gene: TRBV4-2
CDR3aa: CASSQGSLAGPYNEQFF; j_gene: TRBJ2-1; d_gene: TRBD2; abundance: NA; v_gene: TRBV4-1
CDR3aa: CASSLRPLSLAEDNEQFF; j_gene: TRBJ2-1; d_gene: TRBD2; abundance: once; v_gene: TRBV11-1
CDR3aa: CATSTRSLRGGIETQYF; j_gene: TRBJ2-5; d_gene: NA; abundance: NA; v_gene: TRBV15
CDR3aa: CASSSQAGGAFPMDEQFF; j_gene: TRBJ2-1; d_gene: TRBD1; abundance: NA; v_gene: TRBV7-8
CDR3aa: CASSVGSGTYEQYF; j_gene: TRBJ2-7; d_gene: NA; abundance: NA; v_gene: TRBV9
CDR3aa: CASSLAGPNTEAFF; j_gene: TRBJ1-1; d_gene: NA; abundance: NA; v_gene: TRBV27
CDR3aa: CASSLELSDRLQETQYF; j_gene: TRBJ2-5; d_gene: TRBD1; abundance: once; v_gene: TRBV11-3
CDR3aa: CASSQRQDGYGYTF; j_gene: TRBJ1-2; d_gene: NA; abundance: few; v_gene: TRBV9
CDR3aa: CASSNTGDPNSPLHF; j_gene: TRBJ1-6; d_gene: NA; abundance: NA; v_gene: TRBV5-8
CDR3aa: CASSVSGGGRGEKLFF; j_gene: TRBJ1-4; d_gene: TRBD1; abundance: NA; v_gene: TRBV9
CDR3aa: CASRAAGVGYEQYF; j_gene: TRBJ2-7; d_gene: NA; abundance: NA; v_gene: TRBV28
CDR3aa: CASSMFATGANYGYTF; j_gene: TRBJ1-2; d_gene: NA; abundance: NA; v_gene: TRBV19
CDR3aa: CATLLARSTDTQYF; j_gene: TRBJ2-3; d_gene: NA; abundance: NA; v_gene: TRBV2
CDR3aa: CASSLEGPAFYGYTF; j_gene: TRBJ1-2; d_gene: NA; abundance: NA; v_gene: TRBV7-9
CDR3aa: CASSMWLAGTPITGELFF; j_gene: TRBJ2-2; d_gene: TRBD2; abundance: NA; v_gene: TRBV19
CDR3aa: CASSYGGPADTQYF; j_gene: TRBJ2-3; d_gene: NA; abundance: NA; v_gene: TRBV6-5